The next 11 T cell receptor beta chains were all read from a single sample in a study of blood T cell repertoires in COVID-19. Generated by immunoSEQ multiplex PCR, the TCRdb table keeps only in-frame clones and is missing some. In the table there are fewer than 500,000 clones, roughly nine tenths of which are singletons. The sequencing input was PBMCs or T cells enriched from blood (not recorded which). The receptors come from a woman between 18 and 30 years old who had recovered from COVID-19.

The chain couples TRBV19 to TRBJ1-2; maybe TRBD1 (6 bases). CDR1 LNHDA and CDR2 SQIVND come from the germline V gene (reference sequence). Trimming pared 6 bases from V and 2 bases from J, leaving 10 bases between. There are 13 residues in the CDR3. The CDR3 sequence is CASRFRGNYGYTF. The CDR3 DNA reads TGTGCCAGTAGATTCAGGGGAAACTATGGCTACACCTTC.

The chain uses TRBV28 and TRBJ2-5, with D tentatively TRBD2 (6 bases). Per the germline V gene, CDR1 is MDHEN and CDR2 is SYDVKM. With 0 bases removed from V and 5 bases from J, the gap between germline ends came to 10 bases. The length of the CDR3 is 14 residues. The CDR3 loop is CASSLWSGGETQYF. The CDR3 DNA follows: TGTGCCAGCAGTTTATGGAGCGGAGGGGAGACCCAGTACTTC.

The gene calls are TRBV2 and TRBJ2-5; 7 positions match TRBD1. CDR1 and CDR2 from the germline V gene are SNHLY and FYNNEI. Unmatched junction bases numbered 4, after V lost 7 bases and J lost 2 bases. The CDR3 loop spans 13 amino acids. The CDR3 region has the DNA TGTGCCAGCACAGAACAGGGGCAAGAGACCCAGTACTTC. It translates to CASTEQGQETQYF.

The chain uses TRBV14 and TRBJ1-1; 8 bases agree with TRBD1. The ends lost 3 bases at V and 5 bases at J; junction bases unmatched: 8. Germline V gene lookup returns CDR1 SGHDN and CDR2 FVKESK. This CDR3 is built from 15 residues. The CDR3 reads CASSHRDRGGTEAFF. The CDR3 coding sequence is TGTGCCAGCAGCCACCGAGACAGGGGAGGAACTGAAGCTTTCTTT.

The table lists this clone with a few counts. J is TRBJ2-7 and V is TRBV19; D remains unclear. Germline V gene lookup returns CDR1 LNHDA and CDR2 SQIVND (reference sequence). V was clipped by 4 bases and J by 7 bases, with 14 bases between them. The CDR3 runs to 13 residues. The CDR3 sequence: CASSTPLGWEQYF. The CDR3 DNA reads TGTGCCAGTAGTACCCCCCTCGGGTGGGAGCAGTACTTC.

V usage is TRBV7-8 and J usage is TRBJ1-2, with unresolved D. This CDR3 is 14 amino acids long. Per germline, CDR1 SGHVS and CDR2 FQNEAQ. Trimming removed 3 bases at V and 0 bases at J, with 8 bases between. The DNA for the CDR3 is TGTGCCAGCAGCTTGGGCAGTCCTAACTATGGCTACACCTTC. This sequence encodes CASSLGSPNYGYTF.

The chain employs TRBV6-5 and TRBJ2-3; a weak D match, TRBD2 (7 bases). Trimming pared 10 bases from V and 0 bases from J, leaving 8 bases between. Germline values: CDR1 MNHEY, CDR2 SVGAGI. There are 12 residues in the CDR3. CDR3 amino acids: CATGGSTDTQYF. The CDR3 nucleotides read TGTGCCACGGGGGGCAGCACAGATACGCAGTATTTT.

V gene TRBV30 combines with J gene TRBJ2-7; 7 positions agree with TRBD1. This CDR3 is 13 amino acids long. Germline CDR1 reads GTSNPN; CDR2 reads SVGIG (reference sequence). V trimming: 3 bases; J trimming: 3 bases; junction bases outside the gene matches: 5. Here the CDR3 DNA reads TGTGCCTGGAGACGAGGGGGCGGCTACGAGCAGTACTTC. This gives the protein CAWRRGGGYEQYF.

V is TRBV11-2 and J is TRBJ2-4; 7 bases line up with TRBD1. Unmatched junction bases numbered 13, after V lost 4 bases and J lost 7 bases. The germline CDR1 and CDR2 sequences are SGHAT and FQNNGV. The CDR3 has 16 amino acids. The DNA of the CDR3 is TGTGCCAGCAGCTCGGCATACGGGACAGCCCGGAACATTCAGTACTTC. Residues: CASSSAYGTARNIQYF.

This chain uses TRBV7-9 with TRBJ2-7; D perhaps matches TRBD2 (6 bases). The CDR3 runs 15 residues. Germline V gives CDR1 SEHNR, CDR2 FQNEAQ (reference sequence). Between the trimmed V and J ends, which lost 5 bases and 0 bases, there was a span of 14 bases. CDR3 DNA: TGTGCCAGCAGCCGGGCGGGGTCGAGCTCCTACGAGCAGTACTTC. This gives the protein CASSRAGSSSYEQYF.

This chain connects TRBV6-5 to TRBJ1-5; the D gene is possibly TRBD1 (5 bases). The CDR3 length is 15 residues. Trimming removed 7 bases at V and 3 bases at J, with 16 bases between. Germline V lookup: CDR1 MNHEY, CDR2 SVGAGI. CDR3 region: CASIGVWGTNQPQHF. Here the CDR3 DNA reads TGTGCCAGCATAGGTGTCTGGGGCACCAATCAGCCCCAGCATTTT.